The clone carrying this T cell receptor (beta chain) was found many times. Its antigen remains unidentified. Each CDR3 protein gets one entry after TCRdb re-called the RT-PCR reads with MiXCR. Here the sample spans around 200,000 distinct CDR3 sequences, about 9% being singletons. With 4 bases removed from V and 0 bases from J, the gap between germline ends came to 10 bases. This CDR3 has 16 residues. Germline CDR1 MNHEY, CDR2 SVGAGI. The sample originates from a study of response to subunit inactivated influenza vaccine. Whole-study findings and limits: The authors offered the suggestion that each seasonal influenza vaccination recruits few new T cells.

The sample in question was non-naive T cells sorted from PBMCs, obtained on the day of vaccination. The receptor's source is a man aged 50-60 years who received an inactivated influenza vaccine. The chain uses TRBV6-5 and TRBJ2-6; the D gene could be TRBD1 or TRBD2 (5 bases each). The CDR3 reads CASSWGSNSGANVLTF. The CDR3 DNA is TGTGCCAGCAGTTGGGGGTCCAACTCTGGGGCCAACGTCCTGACTTTC.